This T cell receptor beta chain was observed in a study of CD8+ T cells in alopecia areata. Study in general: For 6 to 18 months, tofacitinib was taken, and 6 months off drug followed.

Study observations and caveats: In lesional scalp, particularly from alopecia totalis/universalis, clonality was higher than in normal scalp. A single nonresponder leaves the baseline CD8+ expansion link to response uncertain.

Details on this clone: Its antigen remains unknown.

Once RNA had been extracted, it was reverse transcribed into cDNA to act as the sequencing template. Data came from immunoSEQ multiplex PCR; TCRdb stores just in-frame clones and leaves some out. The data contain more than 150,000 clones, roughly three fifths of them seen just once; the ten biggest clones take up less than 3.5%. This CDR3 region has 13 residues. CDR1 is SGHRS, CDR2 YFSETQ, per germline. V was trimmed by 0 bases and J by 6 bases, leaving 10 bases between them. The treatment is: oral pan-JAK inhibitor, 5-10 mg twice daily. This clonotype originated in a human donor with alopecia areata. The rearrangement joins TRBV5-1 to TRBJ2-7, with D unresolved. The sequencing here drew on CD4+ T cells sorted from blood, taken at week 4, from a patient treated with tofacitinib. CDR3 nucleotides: TGCGCCAGCAGCTTGGATGGGTACGGCGAGCAGTACTTC. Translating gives CASSLDGYGEQYF.